This TCR beta chain was retrieved from a study of T-cell reconstitution after alpha-beta-depleted transplantation in children. Study-level results: Hyperexpanded clones declined; after one year, newly produced T cells mostly supplied diversity. At day 60, the high TCRbeta diversity found in some patients originated from recipient T cells and thymic progenitors that had survived. Expanded clones from the graft, numbering several hundred, reportedly supplied alpha-beta T cells about two months after transplant.

This clonotype was observed once. No antigen is known for it. Germline CDR1 reads SQVTM; CDR2 reads ANQGSEA. The CDR3 totals 14 residues. The V gene end was trimmed by 6 bases and the J gene end by 7 bases; junction bases not matched to a gene: 9. The library targeted TCRbeta and was prepared with unique molecular identifiers. MiXCR was run by TCRdb on the PCR reads, yielding one entry per CDR3 protein. Here the sample spans 100,000 to 150,000 distinct CDR3 sequences, approximately 22% being singletons. This sequence was found in a male patient aged 2-9 years who had a stem cell transplant for chronic granulomatous disease, so the T cells may come from the graft donor. The rearrangement joins TRBV29-1 to TRBJ2-1, with TRBD2 matching 10 bases. Sample: PBMCs, mostly from graft donor cells, taken 180 days after TCRalphabeta/CD19-depleted stem cell transplant. The CDR3 bases are TGCAGCGTCGTCTCGGGACTAGCGTATAATGAGCAGTTCTTC. Its translation: CSVVSGLAYNEQFF.